This entry concerns a single TCR beta chain. Its antigen is still unknown. This specimen comes from a study of cytomegalovirus exposure and HLA in healthy donors. Study results and limitations: Generally TCR sequences proved uncommon, though certain public TCRs appeared in numerous donors.

TCRdb's copy holds only in-frame clones and misses some; the assay was immunoSEQ multiplex PCR. The sample has roughly 330,000 clones, roughly 90% seen once. Per the germline V gene, CDR1 is MNHEY and CDR2 is SVGAGI. The V end lost 3 bases, the J end lost 2 bases, and 8 bases lay between the germline ends. The CDR3 has 13 residues. The TCR comes from a woman in her twenties or thirties in good health and CMV-seropositive. The V and J genes are TRBV6-5 and TRBJ2-7; perhaps TRBD1 as D (6 bases). Sequencing was done on a sample of PBMCs. The CDR3 DNA follows: TGTGCCAGCAGTTATGGGACAACCTACGAGCAGTACTTC. Protein: CASSYGTTYEQYF.